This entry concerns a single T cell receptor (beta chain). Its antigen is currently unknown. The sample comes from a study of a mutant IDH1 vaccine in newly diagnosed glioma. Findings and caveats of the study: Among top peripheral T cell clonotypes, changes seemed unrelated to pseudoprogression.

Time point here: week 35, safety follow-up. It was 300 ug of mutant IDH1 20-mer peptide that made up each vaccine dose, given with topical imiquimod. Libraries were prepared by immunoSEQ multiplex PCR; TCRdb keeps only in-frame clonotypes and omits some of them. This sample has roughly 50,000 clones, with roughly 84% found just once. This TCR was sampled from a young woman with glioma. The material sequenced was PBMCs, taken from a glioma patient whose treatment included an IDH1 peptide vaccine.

The CDR3 sequence: CASSPGGYGYTF. The CDR3 nucleotides are TGTGCCAGCAGCCCCGGGGGGTATGGCTACACCTTC. The chain recombines TRBV5-6 with TRBJ1-2; D may be TRBD1 (5 bases). Germline V lookup: CDR1 SGHDT, CDR2 YYEEEE. The germline V and J ends were trimmed by 4 bases and 5 bases, with 9 bases remaining between them. The CDR3 runs 12 residues.